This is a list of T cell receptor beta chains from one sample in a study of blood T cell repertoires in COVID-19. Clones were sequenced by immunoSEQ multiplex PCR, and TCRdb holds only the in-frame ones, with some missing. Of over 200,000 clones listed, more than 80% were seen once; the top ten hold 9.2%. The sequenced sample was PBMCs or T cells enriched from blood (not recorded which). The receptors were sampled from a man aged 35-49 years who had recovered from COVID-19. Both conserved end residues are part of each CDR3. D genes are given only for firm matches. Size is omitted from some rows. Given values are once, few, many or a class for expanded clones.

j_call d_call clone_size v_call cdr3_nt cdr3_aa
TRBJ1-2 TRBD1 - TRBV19 TGTGCCAGTACTTTCACAGGGGGCAACTATGGCTACACCTTC CASTFTGGNYGYTF
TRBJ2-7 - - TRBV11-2 TGTGCCAGCAGCTCTAAGGAGGTTGGAACCTACGAGCAGTACTTC CASSSKEVGTYEQYF
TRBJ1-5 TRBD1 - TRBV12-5 TGTGCTAGTCAAGGGGGCATTAGCAATCAGCCCCAGCATTTT CASQGGISNQPQHF
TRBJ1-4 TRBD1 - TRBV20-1 TGCAGTGCTAGTAGGGGACAGGCCTCTAATGAAAAACTGTTTTTT CSASRGQASNEKLFF
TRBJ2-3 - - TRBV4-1 TGCGCCAGCAGCCAAGCCGGGACTCTTAGCACAGATACGCAGTATTTT CASSQAGTLSTDTQYF
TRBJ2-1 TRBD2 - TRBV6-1 TGTGCCAGCAGTGTCGGACTAGCGGGAGGGCCCCACAATGAGCAGTTCTTC CASSVGLAGGPHNEQFF
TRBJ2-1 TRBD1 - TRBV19 TGTGCCAGTAGTATAGATCTCTCGGACAGGAGTCACAATGAGCAGTTCTTC CASSIDLSDRSHNEQFF
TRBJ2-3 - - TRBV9 TGTGCCAGCAGCGTGACACTTTCCACAGATACGCAGTATTTT CASSVTLSTDTQYF
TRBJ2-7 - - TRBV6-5 TGTGCCATTGGAGGGACTCTTGCCTACGAGCAGTACTTC CAIGGTLAYEQYF
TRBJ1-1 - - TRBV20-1 TGCAGTGCCCCCTGGTTGCGTGAAGCTTTCTTT CSAPWLREAFF
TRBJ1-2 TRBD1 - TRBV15 TGTGCCACCAGCAGAGAGGGACAGGGGGACTATGGCTACACCTTC CATSREGQGDYGYTF
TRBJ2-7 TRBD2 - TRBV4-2 TGTGCCAGCAGCCAAGCCGGGACTAGCGGGAGGGCCTACGAGCAGTACTTC CASSQAGTSGRAYEQYF
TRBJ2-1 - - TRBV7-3 TGTGCCAGCAGCTTACAGGCGGGCCGCTACAATGAGCAGTTCTTC CASSLQAGRYNEQFF
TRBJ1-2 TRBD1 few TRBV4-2 TGTGCCAGCAGCCCTTTACGAGGGGACAGGGGAAACTATGGCTACACCTTC CASSPLRGDRGNYGYTF
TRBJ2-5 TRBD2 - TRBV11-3 TGTGCCAGCAGCACGGGACTAGCGGTAGATAGAACGGGGGAGACCCAGTACTTC CASSTGLAVDRTGETQYF
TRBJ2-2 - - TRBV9 TGTGCCAGCAGCGTAGTCTTCGGGGAGCTGTTTTTT CASSVVFGELFF
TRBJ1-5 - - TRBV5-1 TGCGCCAGCAGCTTGGCGGCGGATCAGCCCCAGCATTTT CASSLAADQPQHF